One sample yielded the 13 T cell receptor beta chains listed below, sequenced in a study of cytomegalovirus exposure and HLA in healthy donors. The PCR was carried out with 60 Vbeta primers and 13 Jbeta primers. Sequencing was performed with immunoSEQ multiplex PCR; in TCRdb, only in-frame clones are kept and a portion is missing. The sample contains 80,000 to 130,000 clones, approximately 80% of which appear only once. Sequenced sample: PBMCs. Every receptor here comes from a woman between 18 and 30 years old in good health and CMV-seronegative.

The V gene is TRBV5-1, the J gene TRBJ2-1, with TRBD1 matching over 8 bases. CDR3 size: 16 residues. Trimming took 2 bases from V and 5 from J; bases not matched to a gene: 9. Germline values: CDR1 SGHRS, CDR2 YFSETQ. The CDR3 reads CASSFLPLTGDNEQFF. DNA of the CDR3: TGCGCCAGCAGCTTCCTTCCGTTGACAGGGGACAATGAGCAGTTCTTC.

This clone was counted once. J is TRBJ1-1 and V is TRBV25-1, with D possibly matching TRBD1 (5 bases). Germline V gene sequence: CDR1 MGHDK, CDR2 SYGVNS. The CDR3 is 17 amino acids. With 4 bases removed from V and 2 bases from J, the gap between germline ends came to 20 bases. The CDR3 bases are TGTGCCAGCAGTGTCCCAACAGGAGCGGGGAGAAACACTGAAGCTTTCTTT. Its protein is CASSVPTGAGRNTEAFF.

The chain employs TRBV6-1 and TRBJ2-1, with 7 bases aligning to TRBD1. CDR1 is MNHNS, CDR2 SASEGT, per germline. The CDR3 contains 16 residues. With V trimmed by 3 bases and J by 5 bases, 10 bases remained unmatched. Here the CDR3 reads CASSDVGTAINNEQFF. CDR3 bases: TGTGCCAGCAGTGATGTGGGGACAGCTATTAACAATGAGCAGTTCTTC.

The chain has TRBV19 and TRBJ2-7; 9 bases line up with TRBD2. The CDR3 consists of 11 residues. With V trimmed by 6 bases and J by 7 bases, 1 base remained unmatched. The V gene's germline CDR1 is LNHDA and CDR2 SQIVND (reference sequence). DNA for the CDR3: TGTGCCAGTAGGGCGGGGGGGGAGCAGTACTTC. Encoded protein: CASRAGGEQYF.

V is TRBV11-2 and J is TRBJ2-1; the D is unclear. Germline loops: CDR1 SGHAT, CDR2 FQNNGV. CDR3 length: 15 amino acids. The V end was cut by 2 bases, the J end by 0 bases, with 8 bases between. Written as DNA, the CDR3 is TGTGCCAGCAGCTTACAAGCGTTCTCCTACAATGAGCAGTTCTTC. Translating gives CASSLQAFSYNEQFF.

The chain joins TRBV5-1 to TRBJ2-7; D is unclear. This CDR3 has 13 residues. V was pared by 5 bases and J by 0 bases, with 9 bases between. CDR1 is SGHRS and CDR2 is YFSETQ in the germline V gene. The CDR3 sequence is CASRWAYSYEQYF. As DNA, the CDR3 is TGCGCCAGCAGATGGGCGTACTCCTACGAGCAGTACTTC.

The chain combines TRBV19 with TRBJ1-5; D perhaps matches TRBD1 (6 bases). This CDR3 has 13 residues. Germline-derived CDR1 and CDR2 are LNHDA and SQIVND (reference sequence). Trimming left V 4 bases short and J 8 bases short, with 12 bases between. For the CDR3, the DNA is TGTGCCAGTAGTAAACAGGGTGGGAAGCCCCAGCATTTT. It codes for CASSKQGGKPQHF. Drawing the rest from reference TRBV19 and TRBJ1-5, the complete variable domain is DGGITQSPKYLFRKEGQNVTLSCEQNLNHDAMYWYRQDPGQGLRLIYYSQIVNDFQKGDIAEGYSVSREKKESFPLTVTSAQKNPTAFYLCASSKQGGKPQHFGDGTRLSIL.

The chain carries TRBV10-3 and TRBJ2-7; 8 nucleotides align to TRBD2. The germline V gene has CDR1 ENHRY and CDR2 SYGVKD. V shed 8 bases and J 2 bases; nucleotides not matched to a gene: 5. This CDR3 has 13 amino acids. The CDR3 nucleotides read TGTGCCATCTCTTCGGGAGGGCCCTACGAGCAGTACTTC. It yields the protein CAISSGGPYEQYF.

The rearrangement joins TRBV19 to TRBJ2-5; D unresolved. The germline gives CDR1 LNHDA, CDR2 SQIVND (reference sequence). The CDR3 covers 13 residues. The V and J ends lost 3 bases and 1 base respectively, with 6 bases between them. The CDR3 reads CASSIPPQETQYF. CDR3 nucleotide sequence: TGTGCCAGTAGTATTCCTCCCCAAGAGACCCAGTACTTC.

This clone was seen a few times. CDR3 bases: TGTGCCAGCAGCAGCCGGGATTACAATGAGCAGTTCTTC. Protein: CASSSRDYNEQFF. The chain couples TRBV7-8 to TRBJ2-1; D is perhaps TRBD2 (5 bases). The CDR3 is made up of 13 amino acids. Germline-derived CDR1 and CDR2 are SGHVS and FQNEAQ. Trimming stripped 5 bases from V and 4 bases from J, with 9 bases between.

The chain couples TRBV9 to TRBJ2-2, with a possible D match to TRBD2 (5 bases). The CDR3 extends over 15 amino acids. Germline CDR1 and CDR2: SGDLS and YYNGEE. With 3 bases removed from V and 5 bases from J, the gap between germline ends came to 14 bases. CDR3 sequence reads: CASSATDFRTGELFF. CDR3 coding DNA: TGTGCCAGCAGCGCGACGGACTTTCGGACCGGGGAGCTGTTTTTT. The full variable domain, completed using reference TRBV9 and TRBJ2-2, is DSGVTQTPKHLITATGQRVTLRCSPRSGDLSVYWYQQSLDQGLQFLIQYYNGEERAKGNILERFSAQQFPDLHSELNLSSLELGDSALYFCASSATDFRTGELFFGEGSRLTVL.

The gene calls are TRBV7-9 and TRBJ2-1, with 12 bases fitting TRBD2. CDR3 length: 15 amino acids. Germline V gene data show CDR1 as SEHNR and CDR2 as FQNEAQ (reference sequence). V was pared by 4 bases and J by 8 bases, with 6 bases of the junction left unmatched. The CDR3 bases are TGTGCCAGCAGCTCACTAGCGGGAGGAGGGGATGAGCAGTTCTTC. Protein sequence: CASSSLAGGGDEQFF.

This clone was detected only once. V gene TRBV27 combines with J gene TRBJ2-7; no reliable D call. The CDR3 consists of 12 residues. Trimming cost V 7 bases and J 3 bases, with 10 bases left between them. Germline V gene sequence: CDR1 MNHEY, CDR2 SMNVEV (reference sequence). CDR3 DNA sequence: TGTGCCAGCACCGGCGGATACTACGAGCAGTACTTC. Translation: CASTGGYYEQYF.